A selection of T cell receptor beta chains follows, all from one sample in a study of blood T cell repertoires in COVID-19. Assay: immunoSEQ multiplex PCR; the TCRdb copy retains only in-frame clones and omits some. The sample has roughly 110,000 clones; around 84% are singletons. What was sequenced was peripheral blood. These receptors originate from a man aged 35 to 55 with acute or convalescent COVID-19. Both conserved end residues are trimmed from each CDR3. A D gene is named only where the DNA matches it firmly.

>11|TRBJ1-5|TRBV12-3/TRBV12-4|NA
ASSLTVNQPQH
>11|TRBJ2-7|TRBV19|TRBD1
ASSPSGTGLQY
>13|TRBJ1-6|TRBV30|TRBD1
AWRAGQGLDSPLH
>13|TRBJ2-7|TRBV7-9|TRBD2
ASRSASGGSYEQY
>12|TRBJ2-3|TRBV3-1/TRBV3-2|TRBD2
ASSEGLASDTQY
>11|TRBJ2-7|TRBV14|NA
ASSPRTAYEQY
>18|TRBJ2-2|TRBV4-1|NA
ASSQDRTGLTRSVGGELF
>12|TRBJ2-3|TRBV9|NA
ASSDWGGTDTQY
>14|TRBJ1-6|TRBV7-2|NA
ASSFGVSSYNSPLH
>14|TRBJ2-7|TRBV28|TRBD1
ASSLGPGQGAPRQY
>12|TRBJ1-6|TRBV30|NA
AWSAGQYNSPLH
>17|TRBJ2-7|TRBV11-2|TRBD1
ASSSLSSKPGQASYEQY
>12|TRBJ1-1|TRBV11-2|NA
ASSKTGFNTEAF
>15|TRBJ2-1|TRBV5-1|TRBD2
ASSDLAGGPGYNEQF
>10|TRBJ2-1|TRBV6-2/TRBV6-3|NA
ASSRIAGTAL
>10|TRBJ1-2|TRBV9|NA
ASMGPANGYT
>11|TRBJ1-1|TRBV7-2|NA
ASSRGAVTEAF
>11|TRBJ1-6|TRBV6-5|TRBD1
ASRSNRGSALH
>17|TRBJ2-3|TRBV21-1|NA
ASSKCSQGGGRYTDTQY
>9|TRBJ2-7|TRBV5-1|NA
ASSTTYEQY
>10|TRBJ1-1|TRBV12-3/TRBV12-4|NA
ASSLGEVKAF
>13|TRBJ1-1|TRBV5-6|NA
ASSSLTAPNTEAF
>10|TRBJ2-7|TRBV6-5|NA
ASSSTTYEQY
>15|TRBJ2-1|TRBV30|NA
AWRDHRERGGYNEQF
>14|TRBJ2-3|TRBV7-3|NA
ASSFGTSYGTDTQY
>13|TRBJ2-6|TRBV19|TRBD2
ASCRGGAGANVLT
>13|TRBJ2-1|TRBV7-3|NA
ASSLLSSSYNEQF
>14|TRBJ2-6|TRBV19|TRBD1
ASRPTGGAGANVLT
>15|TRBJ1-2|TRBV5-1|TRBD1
ASSLAFGTAYNYGYT
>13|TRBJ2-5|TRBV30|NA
AWDWVLGSAETQY
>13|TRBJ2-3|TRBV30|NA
AWSVPRVYADTQY
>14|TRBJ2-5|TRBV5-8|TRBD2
ASSLFALAGQETQY
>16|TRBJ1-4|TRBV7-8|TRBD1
ASSQGQGGGTTNEKLF
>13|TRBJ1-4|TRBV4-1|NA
ASSQVIGQDEKLF
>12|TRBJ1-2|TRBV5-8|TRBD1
ASSSWTGAEGYT
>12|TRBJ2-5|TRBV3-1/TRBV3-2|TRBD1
ASSRGQGQETQY
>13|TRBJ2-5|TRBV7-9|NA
ASIPLKENQETQY
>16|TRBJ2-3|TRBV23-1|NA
ASSQTIPRGGDTDTQY
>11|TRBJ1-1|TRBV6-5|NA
ASTPPGQEEAF
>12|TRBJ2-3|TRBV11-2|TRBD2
ASSLLAVPDTQY
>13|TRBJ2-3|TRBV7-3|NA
ASSLIGGGTDTQY
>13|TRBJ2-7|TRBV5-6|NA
ASSLVVAGAYEQY
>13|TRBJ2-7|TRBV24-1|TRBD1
ATSDSGTGGNEQY
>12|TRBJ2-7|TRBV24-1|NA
ATSDRAVGHEQY
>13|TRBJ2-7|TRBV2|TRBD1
ASSTRDRGTYEQY
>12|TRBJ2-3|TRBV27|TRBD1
ASRRDRGPDTQY
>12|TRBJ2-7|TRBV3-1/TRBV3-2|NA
ASSQGLASYEQY
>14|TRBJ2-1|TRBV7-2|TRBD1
ASSLVGTGFYNEQF
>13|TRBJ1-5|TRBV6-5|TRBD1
ASGAGTGDSQPQH
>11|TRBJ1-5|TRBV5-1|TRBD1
ASSWTGTGPQH
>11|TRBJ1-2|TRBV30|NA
AWSPQASYGYT